This T cell receptor (beta chain) was identified in a study of OX40 agonist ivuxolimab in advanced cancers. Trimming shortened V by 4 bases and J by 5 bases, and 8 bases separated the two germline ends. The CDR3 contains 13 residues. Germline V gene data show CDR1 as SGHTA and CDR2 as FQGTGA. On this clone: The same CDR3 arises from other DNA sequences in this sample as well.

Sequencing was performed with immunoSEQ multiplex PCR; in TCRdb, only in-frame clones are kept and a portion is missing. The sample has about 43,000 clones, approximately 84% seen once. The chain employs TRBV7-3 and TRBJ2-2, with a weak D call TRBD2 (5 bases). Sequenced here: CD4+ or CD8+ T cells sorted from blood, sampled in a trial of the OX40 agonist ivuxolimab. The TCR sequence derives from an adult with an advanced solid tumor such as melanoma, head and neck, liver or kidney cancer. The CDR3 DNA sequence: TGTGCCAGCAGCTCCACGGGGACCGGGGAGCTGTTTTTT. It encodes CASSSTGTGELFF.